This TCR beta chain was sequenced during a study of blood T cell repertoires in COVID-19. About the study: Acute and convalescent COVID-19 specimens originated in the United States, Italy and Spain. PBMCs, B-cell-depleted T cells, or T cells were the source of the cDNA or gDNA that made up the material.

The germline CDR1 and CDR2 sequences are SGHKS and YYEKEE (reference sequence). Losses at the gene ends were 0 bases for V and 5 bases for J; bases not matched to a gene: 5. The CDR3 extends over 16 amino acids. The authors' processing: From reference gene primer amplification, estimates of nucleated cell counts were derived. Sequenced by immunoSEQ multiplex PCR; TCRdb stores in-frame clones only, minus some. Clone size and the V and J calls come from that table; the DNA yielded D and trimming. The table has approximately 210,000 clones, almost 85% seen once. The clonotype comes from a woman aged 40-49 years with acute or convalescent COVID-19. The sequenced material came from peripheral blood. This chain uses TRBV5-5 with TRBJ2-2, with TRBD1 identical over 9 bases. In nucleotides, the CDR3 is TGTGCCAGCAGCTTGGAGGGACAGGGTTATACCGGGGAGCTGTTTTTT. Protein: CASSLEGQGYTGELFF.